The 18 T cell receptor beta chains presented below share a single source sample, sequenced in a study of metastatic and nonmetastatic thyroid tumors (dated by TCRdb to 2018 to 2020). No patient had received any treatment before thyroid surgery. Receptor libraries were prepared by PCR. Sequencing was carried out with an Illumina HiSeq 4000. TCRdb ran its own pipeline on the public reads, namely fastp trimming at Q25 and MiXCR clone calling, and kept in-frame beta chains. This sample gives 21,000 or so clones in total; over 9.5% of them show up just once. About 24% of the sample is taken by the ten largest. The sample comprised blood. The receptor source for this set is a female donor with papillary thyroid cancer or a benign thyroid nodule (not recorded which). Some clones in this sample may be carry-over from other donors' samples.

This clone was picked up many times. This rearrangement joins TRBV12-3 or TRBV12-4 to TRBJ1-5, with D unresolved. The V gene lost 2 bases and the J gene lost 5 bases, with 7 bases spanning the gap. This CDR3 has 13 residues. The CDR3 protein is CASSLSPDQPQHF. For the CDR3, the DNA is TGTGCCAGCAGTTTAAGTCCTGATCAGCCCCAGCATTTT.

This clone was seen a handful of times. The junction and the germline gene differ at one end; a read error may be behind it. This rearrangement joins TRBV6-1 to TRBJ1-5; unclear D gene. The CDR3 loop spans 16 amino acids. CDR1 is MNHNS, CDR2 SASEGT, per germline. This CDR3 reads CASSSGRYYSNQSQHF. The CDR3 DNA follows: TGTGCCAGCAGTTCCGGACGATATTATAGCAATCAGTCCCAGCATTTT.

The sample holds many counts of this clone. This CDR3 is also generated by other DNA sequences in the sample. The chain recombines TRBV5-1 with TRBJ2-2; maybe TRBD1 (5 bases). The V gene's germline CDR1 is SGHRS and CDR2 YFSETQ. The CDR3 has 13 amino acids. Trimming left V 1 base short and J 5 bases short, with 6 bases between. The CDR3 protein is CASSLPGTGELFF. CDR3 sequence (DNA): TGCGCCAGCAGCTTGCCAGGGACCGGGGAGCTGTTTTTT.

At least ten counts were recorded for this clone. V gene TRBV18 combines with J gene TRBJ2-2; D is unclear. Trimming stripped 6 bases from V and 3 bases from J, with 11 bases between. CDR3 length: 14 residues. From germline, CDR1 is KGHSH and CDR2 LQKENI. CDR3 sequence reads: CASSPGSYTGELFF. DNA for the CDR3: TGTGCCAGCTCGCCCGGGTCCTACACCGGGGAGCTGTTTTTT.

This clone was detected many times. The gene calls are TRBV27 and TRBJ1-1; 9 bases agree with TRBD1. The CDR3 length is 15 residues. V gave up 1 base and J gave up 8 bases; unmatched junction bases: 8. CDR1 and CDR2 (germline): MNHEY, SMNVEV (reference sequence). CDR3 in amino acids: CASSLFHRQGGEAFF. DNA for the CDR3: TGTGCCAGCAGTTTATTCCATCGACAGGGGGGGGAAGCTTTCTTT.

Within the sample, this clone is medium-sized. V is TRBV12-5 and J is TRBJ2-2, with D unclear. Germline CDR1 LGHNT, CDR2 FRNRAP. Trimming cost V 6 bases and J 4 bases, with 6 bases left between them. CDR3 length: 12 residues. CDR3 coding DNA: TGTGCTAGTGGATCGGGCACCGGGGAGCTGTTTTTT. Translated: CASGSGTGELFF. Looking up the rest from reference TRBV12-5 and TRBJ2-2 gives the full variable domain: DARVTQTPRHKVTEMGQEVTMRCQPILGHNTVFWYRQTMMQGLELLAYFRNRAPLDDSGMPKDRFSAEMPDATLATLKIQPSEPRDSAVYFCASGSGTGELFFGEGSRLTVL.

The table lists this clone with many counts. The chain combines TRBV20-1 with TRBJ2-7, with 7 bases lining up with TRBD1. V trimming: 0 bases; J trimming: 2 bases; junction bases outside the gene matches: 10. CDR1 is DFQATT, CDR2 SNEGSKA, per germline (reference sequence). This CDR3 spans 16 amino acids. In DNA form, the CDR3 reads TGCAGTGCTAGAGATATCCCGGGACAGCCTACCTACGAGCAGTACTTC. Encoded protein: CSARDIPGQPTYEQYF.

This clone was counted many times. CDR3 protein: CASGGRGKAGANVLTF. CDR3 nucleotides: TGTGCCAGTGGGGGCAGGGGGAAAGCCGGGGCCAACGTCCTGACTTTC. The chain combines TRBV19 with TRBJ2-6; TRBD1 aligns across 7 bases. The CDR3 is 16 amino acids. The V segment lost 8 bases and the J segment 4 bases; nucleotides outside the gene matches: 11. CDR1 LNHDA and CDR2 SQIVND come from the germline V gene (reference sequence). The complete variable domain, with remaining parts taken from reference TRBV19 and TRBJ2-6, reads DGGITQSPKYLFRKEGQNVTLSCEQNLNHDAMYWYRQDPGQGLRLIYYSQIVNDFQKGDIAEGYSVSREKKESFPLTVTSAQKNPTAFYLCASGGRGKAGANVLTFGAGSRLTVL.

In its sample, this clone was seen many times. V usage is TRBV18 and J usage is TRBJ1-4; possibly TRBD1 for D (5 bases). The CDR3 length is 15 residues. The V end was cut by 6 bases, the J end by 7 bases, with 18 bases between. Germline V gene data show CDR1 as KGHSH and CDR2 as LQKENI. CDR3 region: CASSPRGGVGEKLFF. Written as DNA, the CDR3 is TGTGCCAGCTCGCCCAGAGGAGGGGTTGGTGAAAAACTGTTTTTT.

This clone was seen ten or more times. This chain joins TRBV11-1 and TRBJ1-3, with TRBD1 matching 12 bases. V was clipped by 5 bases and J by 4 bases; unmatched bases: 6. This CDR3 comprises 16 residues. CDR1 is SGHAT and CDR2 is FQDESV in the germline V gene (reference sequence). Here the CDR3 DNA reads TGTGCCAGCAGCCTCAGGGACAGGGGGCAAGGAAACACCATATATTTT. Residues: CASSLRDRGQGNTIYF.

Written as DNA, the CDR3 is TGTGCCAGCAGTAGGGACAATTCACCCCTCCACTTT. This gives the protein CASSRDNSPLHF. The chain is built from TRBV11-2 and TRBJ1-6, with D possibly matching TRBD1 (5 bases). Germline lookup yields CDR1 SGHAT and CDR2 FQNNGV. V lost 6 bases, J lost 7 bases, and 7 bases lay in between. The CDR3 totals 12 residues.

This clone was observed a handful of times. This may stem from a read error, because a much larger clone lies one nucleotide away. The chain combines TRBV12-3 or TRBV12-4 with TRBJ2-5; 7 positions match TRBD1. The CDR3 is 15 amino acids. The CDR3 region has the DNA TGCGCCAACAGTTTACGCCGAGGGGGCGGGGAGACCCAGTACTTC. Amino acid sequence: CANSLRRGGGETQYF.

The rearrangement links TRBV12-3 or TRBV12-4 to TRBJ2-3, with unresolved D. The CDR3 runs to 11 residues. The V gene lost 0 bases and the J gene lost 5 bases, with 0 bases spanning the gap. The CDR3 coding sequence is TGTGCCAGCAGTTTAGCAGATACGCAGTATTTT. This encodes CASSLADTQYF.

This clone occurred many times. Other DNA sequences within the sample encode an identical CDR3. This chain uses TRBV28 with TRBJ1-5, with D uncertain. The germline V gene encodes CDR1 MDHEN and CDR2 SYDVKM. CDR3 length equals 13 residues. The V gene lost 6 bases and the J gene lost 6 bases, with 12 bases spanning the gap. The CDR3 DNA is TGTGCCAGCAGCTTACCACGGGGTCAGCCCCAGCATTTT. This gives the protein CASSLPRGQPQHF.

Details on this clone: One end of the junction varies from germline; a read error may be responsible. This CDR3 is CSARDRYRGALSGANVPTF. Written as DNA, the CDR3 is TGCAGTGCTAGAGATCGGTACAGGGGTGCCCTCTCTGGGGCCAACGTCCCGACTTTC. The chain uses TRBV20-1 and TRBJ2-6, with 7 bases fitting TRBD1. This CDR3 contains 19 residues. Germline CDR1 reads DFQATT; CDR2 reads SNEGSKA (reference sequence).

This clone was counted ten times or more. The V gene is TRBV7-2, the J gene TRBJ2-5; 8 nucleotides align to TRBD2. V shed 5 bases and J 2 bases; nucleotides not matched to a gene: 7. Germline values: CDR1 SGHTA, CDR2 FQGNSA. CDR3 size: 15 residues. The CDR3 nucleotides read TGTGCCAGCAGCCCCCGCGGGAGGCCGCAAGAGACCCAGTACTTC. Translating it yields CASSPRGRPQETQYF.

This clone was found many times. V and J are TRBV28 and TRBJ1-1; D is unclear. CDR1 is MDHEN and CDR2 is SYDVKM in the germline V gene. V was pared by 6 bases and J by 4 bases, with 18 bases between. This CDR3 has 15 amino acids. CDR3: CASSPPSGRGTEAFF. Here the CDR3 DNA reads TGTGCCAGCAGCCCACCGTCCGGGCGGGGCACTGAAGCTTTCTTT.

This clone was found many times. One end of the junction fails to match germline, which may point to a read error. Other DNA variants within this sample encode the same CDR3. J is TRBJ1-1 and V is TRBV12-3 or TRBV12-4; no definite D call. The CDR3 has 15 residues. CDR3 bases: TGCGCCAGCAGTTTTGGCGCCGGCTTTCGAGGAGAAGCTTTCTTT. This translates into CASSFGAGFRGEAFF.